The 23 T cell receptor beta chains listed next were all sequenced from one sample in a study of blood T cell repertoires in COVID-19. The data were produced by immunoSEQ multiplex PCR, yet TCRdb's version contains in-frame clones alone and is incomplete. Of 250,000 to 300,000 clones listed, 75% to 90% are singletons. The source material was peripheral blood. All receptors derive from a woman between 70 and 85 years old with COVID-19, enrolled during active disease.

Regarding this clone: Other DNA sequences in this sample translate to the same CDR3. The CDR3 coding sequence is TGTGCCAGCAGCCAGGGGCCCACTAACTATGGCTACACCTTC. Its protein product is CASSQGPTNYGYTF. The chain is built from TRBV3-1 (or the pseudogene TRBV3-2) and TRBJ1-2, with TRBD1 as a possible D gene (5 bases). Germline assignment: CDR1 LGHDT and CDR2 YNNKEL (reference sequence). Trimming stripped 3 bases from V and 0 bases from J, with 8 bases between. The CDR3 totals 14 residues.

This clone appeared a single time. The chain joins TRBV11-2 to TRBJ1-3, with 9 bases matching TRBD1. This CDR3 region has 15 residues. Germline V gene lookup returns CDR1 SGHAT and CDR2 FQNNGV. V lost 3 bases, J lost 3 bases, and 3 bases stayed unmatched. As DNA, the CDR3 is TGTGCCAGCAGCTTGGGGACAGGGTTTGGAAACACCATATATTTT. Protein product: CASSLGTGFGNTIYF. The whole variable domain, filled in from reference TRBV11-2 and TRBJ1-3, reads EAGVAQSPRYKIIEKRQSVAFWCNPISGHATLYWYQQILGQGPKLLIQFQNNGVVDDSQLPKDRFSAERLKGVDSTLKIQPAKLEDSAVYLCASSLGTGFGNTIYFGEGSWLTVV.

The chain employs TRBV4-1 and TRBJ1-2; TRBD1 agrees at 9 bases. The trim removed 0 bases at V and 8 bases at J, leaving 10 bases unmatched. The CDR3 consists of 16 residues. Germline CDR1 reads MGHRA; CDR2 reads YSYEKL. CDR3 in amino acids: CASSQDSGGQGNGYTF. CDR3 coding DNA: TGCGCCAGCAGCCAAGATAGCGGAGGACAGGGGAACGGCTACACCTTC.

The chain couples TRBV5-4 to TRBJ2-1, with D possibly matching TRBD2 (5 bases). CDR3 length: 14 residues. Looked up from germline, CDR1 is SGHNT and CDR2 is YYREEE (reference sequence). The V end lost 5 bases, the J end lost 10 bases, and 19 bases lay between the germline ends. The CDR3 loop reads CASRYRALGKEQFF. The CDR3 coding sequence is TGTGCCAGCAGATATCGGGCCCTCGGGAAGGAGCAGTTCTTC.

The V gene is TRBV13, the J gene TRBJ2-7; D possibly corresponds to TRBD2 (6 bases). The germline V and J ends were trimmed by 5 bases and 2 bases, with 16 bases remaining between them. Germline assignment: CDR1 PRHDT and CDR2 FYEKMQ (reference sequence). The length of the CDR3 is 15 residues. The CDR3 here is CASSQTGLPPYEQYF. In DNA, the CDR3 is TGTGCCAGCAGCCAAACGGGACTTCCTCCCTACGAGCAGTACTTC.

The gene calls are TRBV19 and TRBJ2-1; 8 nucleotides match TRBD2. In germline, CDR1 is LNHDA, CDR2 SQIVND (reference sequence). CDR3 length: 15 amino acids. After removal of 7 bases from V and 6 bases from J, the junction contained 11 bases not matched to a gene. In nucleotides, the CDR3 is TGTGCCAGTACCTCAACTAGCGGCTACCTCAATGAGCAGTTCTTC. Translation gives CASTSTSGYLNEQFF. Filled out from reference TRBV19 and TRBJ2-1, the complete variable domain reads DGGITQSPKYLFRKEGQNVTLSCEQNLNHDAMYWYRQDPGQGLRLIYYSQIVNDFQKGDIAEGYSVSREKKESFPLTVTSAQKNPTAFYLCASTSTSGYLNEQFFGPGTRLTVL.

The chain combines TRBV5-1 with TRBJ1-4, with D uncertain. Germline V gene sequence: CDR1 SGHRS, CDR2 YFSETQ. V was pared by 1 base and J by 5 bases, with 12 bases between. The CDR3 is made up of 15 amino acids. CDR3: CASSLTQRPNEKLFF. The CDR3, as DNA: TGCGCCAGCAGCTTGACGCAGAGGCCGAATGAAAAACTGTTTTTT.

The genes are TRBV6-5 and TRBJ1-1; D is unresolved. The germline V gene has CDR1 MNHEY and CDR2 SVGAGI. The CDR3 runs to 15 residues. The V gene lost 3 bases and the J gene lost 6 bases, with 17 bases spanning the gap. CDR3 region: CASSYEFGGSAEAFF. The CDR3 coding sequence is TGTGCCAGCAGTTATGAGTTTGGAGGGTCGGCTGAAGCTTTCTTT.

The chain carries TRBV28 and TRBJ1-4; D unclear. Germline-derived CDR1 and CDR2 are MDHEN and SYDVKM. This CDR3 is 12 amino acids long. With 5 bases removed from V and 11 bases from J, the gap between germline ends came to 12 bases. DNA of the CDR3: TGTGCCAGCAGTCTCCGATTGGGCAAACTGTTTTTT. Protein product: CASSLRLGKLFF.

Regarding this clone: The sample has other DNA sequences that encode this CDR3 too. The chain carries TRBV6-5 and TRBJ1-2, with D perhaps matching TRBD1 (5 bases). The CDR3 is made up of 14 amino acids. CDR1 and CDR2 (germline): MNHEY, SVGAGI. Trimming left V 5 bases short and J 2 bases short, with 12 bases between. The CDR3 is CASSPDRRNYGYTF. The CDR3 region has the DNA TGTGCCAGCAGTCCCGACAGAAGGAACTATGGCTACACCTTC.

In its sample, this clone was seen a few times. This sequence joins TRBV11-2 and TRBJ1-2; unclear D gene. CDR3 length equals 15 residues. With 5 bases removed from V and 0 bases from J, the gap between germline ends came to 13 bases. CDR1 SGHAT and CDR2 FQNNGV come from the germline V gene. The DNA for the CDR3 is TGTGCCAGCAGCCAAGGCTCACTAGCTAACTATGGCTACACCTTC. This codes for CASSQGSLANYGYTF.

The chain carries TRBV5-6 and TRBJ2-5; 10 bases map to TRBD2. CDR3 size: 16 residues. The germline gives CDR1 SGHDT, CDR2 YYEEEE. Trimming removed 2 bases from V and 2 bases from J; junction bases left unmatched: 6. CDR3 in amino acids: CASSFHRSGRQETQYF. The CDR3 DNA follows: TGTGCCAGCAGCTTCCACCGTAGCGGGAGGCAAGAGACCCAGTACTTC.

This chain links TRBV27 with TRBJ2-1, with D tentatively TRBD2 (5 bases). Germline CDR1 and CDR2: MNHEY and SMNVEV (reference sequence). This CDR3 is built from 15 residues. V was trimmed by 3 bases and J by 5 bases, leaving 14 bases between them. As DNA, the CDR3 is TGTGCCAGCAGTTTGACCCCGGGATCCCACAATGAGCAGTTCTTC. Its protein product is CASSLTPGSHNEQFF.

The gene calls are TRBV4-1 and TRBJ1-4; D is undetermined. The CDR3 has 14 amino acids. The germline CDR1 and CDR2 sequences are MGHRA and YSYEKL. Trimming shortened V by 0 bases and J by 5 bases, and 7 bases separated the two germline ends. CDR3 amino acids: CASSQDPGNEKLFF. CDR3 in DNA: TGCGCCAGCAGCCAAGATCCGGGGAATGAAAAACTGTTTTTT.

For the CDR3, the DNA is TGTGCCAGCAGTTTACCCGGGACAGGATGGATGGATGGCTACACCTTC. This gives the protein CASSLPGTGWMDGYTF. The V gene is TRBV28, the J gene TRBJ1-2; 8 nucleotides align to TRBD1. The V and J ends lost 2 bases and 6 bases, in that order; junction bases with no gene match: 11. This CDR3 comprises 16 residues. Per germline, CDR1 MDHEN and CDR2 SYDVKM.

The V call is TRBV7-9, the J call TRBJ1-1, with D hard to call. V shed 1 base and J shed 1 base, with 7 bases lying between them. The CDR3 is 14 amino acids. Germline loops: CDR1 SEHNR, CDR2 FQNEAQ (reference sequence). Written as DNA, the CDR3 is TGTGCCAGCAGCTTAGGTTCGGGGAACACTGAAGCTTTCTTT. Its protein product is CASSLGSGNTEAFF.

CDR3 residues: CANRASGRNEQFF. The CDR3 bases are TGTGCCAACAGGGCTAGCGGGAGGAATGAGCAGTTCTTC. The chain recombines TRBV28 with TRBJ2-1; TRBD2 matches at 11 bases. Germline-derived CDR1 and CDR2 are MDHEN and SYDVKM. V lost 10 bases and J lost 7; bases outside the gene matches: 6. The CDR3 covers 13 residues.

The rearrangement uses TRBV6-5 and TRBJ2-7; 9 bases are a match to TRBD1. CDR3 size: 15 residues. Germline CDR1 reads MNHEY; CDR2 reads SVGAGI. V shed 3 bases and J 7 bases; nucleotides not matched to a gene: 10. The CDR3 sequence: CASSYTGTGMGEQYF. The CDR3, as DNA: TGTGCCAGCAGTTATACCGGGACAGGGATGGGAGAGCAGTACTTC.

The chain links TRBV11-2 to TRBJ2-7; tentative D call: TRBD2 (5 bases). The CDR3 sequence is 19 residues long. The germline gives CDR1 SGHAT, CDR2 FQNNGV. V gave up 0 bases and J gave up 0 bases, with 21 bases separating them. CDR3 coding DNA: TGTGCCAGCAGCTTAGAAGAAGGGATAGTTAGCGTCCACTCCTACGAGCAGTACTTC. Its protein product is CASSLEEGIVSVHSYEQYF.

This clone was seen a handful of times. V is TRBV28 and J is TRBJ1-6; the match to TRBD1 covers 8 bases. The ends lost 3 bases at V and 10 bases at J; junction bases unmatched: 14. This CDR3 comprises 17 residues. Germline CDR1 is MDHEN and CDR2 is SYDVKM. The CDR3 protein is CASSFPARGRAGSPLHF. CDR3 DNA: TGTGCCAGCAGTTTTCCGGCCAGGGGGCGCGCGGGATCACCCCTCCACTTT.

This clone was counted a single time. The chain has TRBV3-1 (or the pseudogene TRBV3-2) and TRBJ1-3; D is unresolved. Trimming removed 1 base at V and 0 bases at J, with 10 bases between. This CDR3 comprises 16 residues. The germline gives CDR1 LGHDT, CDR2 YNNKEL (reference sequence). The CDR3 bases are TGTGCCAGCAGCCAAGTTCGCGCCGACTCTGGAAACACCATATATTTT. It is translated as CASSQVRADSGNTIYF.

The chain carries TRBV6-5 and TRBJ2-7; D may be TRBD1 (6 bases). This CDR3 has 15 amino acids. CDR1 MNHEY and CDR2 SVGAGI come from the germline V gene. Between the trimmed V and J ends, which lost 7 bases and 0 bases, there was a span of 16 bases. The CDR3 loop reads CASNKWDTSSYEQYF. In DNA, the CDR3 is TGTGCCAGCAACAAGTGGGACACCAGCTCCTACGAGCAGTACTTC.

This clone was detected only once. The chain is built from TRBV6-5 and TRBJ1-1; D possibly corresponds to TRBD1 (5 bases). Germline CDR1 and CDR2: MNHEY and SVGAGI. This CDR3 has 11 residues. V was shortened by 5 bases and J by 7 bases, with 8 bases between the two germline ends. The CDR3 sequence is CASSQQGEAFF. The CDR3 DNA sequence: TGTGCCAGCAGTCAGCAGGGTGAAGCTTTCTTT.